The present T cell receptor (beta chain) was sequenced within a study of CD8 T cells in Susac syndrome. Sequencing of TCR beta was performed on blood CD8+ and CD4+ T cells. The control participants were healthy donors, and these controls were matched with respect to both age and sex. While CD8+ and CD4+ T cells were isolated negatively, TEMRA cells were enriched by FACS. CDR1 and CDR2 from the germline V gene are ENHRY and SYGVKD. This CDR3 is built from 15 residues. Trimming took 2 bases from V and 1 from J, leaving 11 bases between them. When the RNA was reverse transcribed, random hexamers were used with an input of roughly 0.45 to 1 ug. By means of immunoSEQ multiplex PCR, TCR beta CDR3 spanning 54 Vbeta and 13 Jbeta underwent amplification. TCRdb independently ran MiXCR on the immunoSEQ multiplex PCR reads; one entry per CDR3 protein. This table has more than 120,000 distinct CDR3 sequences, roughly 94% appearing once.

This chain joins TRBV10-3 and TRBJ1-2; D gene uncertain. Sequenced: CD4+ T cells from PBMCs. This receptor was taken from a human donor in good health. The CDR3 spells CAISELLGGNYGYTF. The CDR3 coding sequence is TGTGCCATCAGTGAGCTCTTGGGCGGTAACTATGGCTACACCTTC.